Presented here are 20 T cell receptor beta chains from one specimen sequenced in a study of cytomegalovirus exposure and HLA in healthy donors. Primers for the PCR totalled 60 Vbeta and 13 Jbeta. Only in-frame clones appear in the TCRdb table, and some are missing; sequencing was by immunoSEQ multiplex PCR. This sample carries 250,000 to 350,000 clones, about 90% of them seen once, and the ten largest clones take 2% to 3%. Material: PBMCs. These receptor sequences come from a woman aged 18-35 years in good health and CMV-seronegative.

The J gene is TRBJ2-7, the V gene TRBV9, with TRBD1 matching over 8 bases. CDR3 length equals 15 residues. Germline V gene data show CDR1 as SGDLS and CDR2 as YYNGEE. V trimming: 4 bases; J trimming: 3 bases; junction bases outside the gene matches: 9. The CDR3 nucleotides are TGTGCCAGCAGCCAAGGACAGGGTACGCTCTACGAGCAGTACTTC. Amino acid sequence: CASSQGQGTLYEQYF.

J is TRBJ1-2 and V is TRBV2, with TRBD1 matching over 8 bases. Germline CDR1 SNHLY, CDR2 FYNNEI. The CDR3 totals 12 residues. Trimming cost V 6 bases and J 6 bases; bases outside gene matches: 3. CDR3 sequence: CASRPTGDGYTF. The CDR3 region has the DNA TGTGCCAGCAGACCGACAGGGGATGGCTACACCTTC.

Note on this clone: The same CDR3 can be traced to other DNA sequences in this sample. The genes are TRBV6-5 and TRBJ1-1; D remains unclear. V lost 6 bases to trimming and J lost 6 bases, with 11 bases between them. Looked up from germline, CDR1 is MNHEY and CDR2 is SVGAGI. The CDR3 is 12 residues long. The CDR3 DNA follows: TGTGCCAGCAGCGCGGGGTTCTCTGAAGCTTTCTTT. Protein: CASSAGFSEAFF.

Written as DNA, the CDR3 is TGTGCCAGCAGTTCATGGAACAGGGCCAATGAAAAACTGTTTTTT. The encoded protein is CASSSWNRANEKLFF. J is TRBJ1-4 and V is TRBV6-6, with D perhaps TRBD1 (6 bases). The CDR3 covers 15 residues. CDR1 is MNHNY and CDR2 is SVGAGI in the germline V gene (reference sequence). Trimming removed 4 bases from V and 5 bases from J, with 14 bases in between.

This chain links TRBV10-1 with TRBJ2-1, with TRBD1 identical over 7 bases. Germline assignment: CDR1 WNHNN and CDR2 SYGVQD (reference sequence). V trimming: 8 bases; J trimming: 6 bases; junction bases outside the gene matches: 7. The CDR3 is 13 amino acids. The CDR3 DNA follows: TGCGCCAGCGGCGACAGGGTCGGCAATGAGCAGTTCTTC. As protein: CASGDRVGNEQFF.

The chain links TRBV21-1 to TRBJ2-7; the listed D gene, TRBD2, was not tested against the DNA. TRBV21-1 is flagged as a pseudogene. CDR3 length equals 16 residues. This chain's CDR3 is CASSRGARGGCYEQYF. The CDR3 DNA follows: TGTGCCAGCAGCAGGGGAGCCCGGGGGGGCTGCTACGAGCAGTACTTC.

The chain carries TRBV29-1 and TRBJ2-3, with 8 nucleotides matching TRBD2. This CDR3 has 15 amino acids. V was pared by 4 bases and J by 5 bases, with 11 bases of the junction left unmatched. Germline V CDR1 and CDR2: SQVTM, ANQGSEA. The CDR3 DNA reads as TGCAGCGTTGTAGCCAGGGGACTAGTAATAGATACGCAGTATTTT. It yields the protein CSVVARGLVIDTQYF.

The chain joins TRBV6-5 to TRBJ2-1, with 7 bases aligning to TRBD2. CDR1 is MNHEY, CDR2 SVGAGI, per germline. The CDR3 has 15 amino acids. The V gene end was trimmed by 7 bases and the J gene end by 4 bases; junction bases not matched to a gene: 10. In DNA form, the CDR3 reads TGTGCCAGCAACAACGAAGCGGGGTCTTACAATGAGCAGTTCTTC. Protein sequence: CASNNEAGSYNEQFF.

The rearrangement links TRBV29-1 to TRBJ1-1, with 8 nucleotides matching TRBD1. J lost 4 bases, V lost 6 bases, and 10 bases had no gene match. CDR3 size: 14 residues. The germline V gene has CDR1 SQVTM and CDR2 ANQGSEA. The chain's CDR3 is CSVQGATEVTEAFF. DNA for the CDR3: TGCAGCGTCCAGGGGGCGACGGAGGTCACTGAAGCTTTCTTT.

The CDR3 region has the DNA TGTGCCAGCAGCCCCTTCGGGGTAGCGGGGGGTGAGACCCAGTACTTC. Protein: CASSPFGVAGGETQYF. The chain carries TRBV5-6 and TRBJ2-5; TRBD2 aligns across 10 bases. The CDR3 is 16 residues long. J lost 5 bases, V lost 4 bases, and 11 bases had no gene match. From germline, CDR1 is SGHDT and CDR2 YYEEEE.

The J gene is TRBJ1-2, the V gene TRBV7-2; a possible D gene is TRBD1 (5 bases). This CDR3 region has 15 residues. In germline, CDR1 is SGHTA, CDR2 FQGNSA. V lost 5 bases and J lost 2, with 15 bases in between. The CDR3 sequence: CASSARPQANYGYTF. The CDR3 DNA follows: TGTGCCAGCAGCGCGCGACCACAGGCAAACTATGGCTACACCTTC.

The chain uses TRBV29-1 and TRBJ2-7, with TRBD1 matching over 7 bases. From germline, CDR1 is SQVTM and CDR2 ANQGSEA. The CDR3 has 13 residues. V lost 6 bases, J lost 0 bases, and 5 bases stayed unmatched. The CDR3 protein is CSVTGTDSYEQYF. In DNA, the CDR3 is TGCAGCGTAACCGGGACAGACTCCTACGAGCAGTACTTC.

This sequence joins TRBV28 and TRBJ2-5; D may be TRBD2 (5 bases). V gave up 4 bases and J gave up 7 bases, with 19 bases separating them. Germline CDR1 and CDR2: MDHEN and SYDVKM. The CDR3 contains 15 residues. The CDR3 nucleotides are TGTGCCAGCAGTTCAATACTAGTAGAGGGAGTGACCCAGTACTTC. Protein: CASSSILVEGVTQYF.

The chain carries TRBV2 and TRBJ2-7; TRBD1 might be the D (9 bases). CDR3 length equals 19 residues. Trimming took off 2 bases at V and 2 bases at J, with 25 bases between the two ends. Germline lookup yields CDR1 SNHLY and CDR2 FYNNEI. This CDR3 reads CASSETGTGYGGAAYEQYF. CDR3 DNA: TGTGCCAGCAGTGAAACCGGGACAGGGTACGGGGGGGCAGCCTACGAGCAGTACTTC.

The chain joins TRBV19 to TRBJ2-7; D is ambiguous. Germline CDR1 is LNHDA and CDR2 is SQIVND (reference sequence). The germline V and J ends were trimmed by 3 bases and 3 bases, with 15 bases remaining between them. The CDR3 covers 15 residues. CDR3 coding DNA: TGTGCCAGTAGTATTTCGTTTCTGGCCTTCTACGAGCAGTACTTC. Protein product: CASSISFLAFYEQYF.

The V gene is TRBV29-1, the J gene TRBJ2-1, with 11 bases identical to TRBD2. The CDR3 extends over 14 amino acids. Germline V CDR1 and CDR2: SQVTM, ANQGSEA. With V trimmed by 6 bases and J by 3 bases, 4 bases remained unmatched. The CDR3 sequence: CSVGGTSGYNEQFF. The CDR3 DNA reads as TGCAGCGTCGGAGGGACTAGCGGCTACAATGAGCAGTTCTTC.

The chain links TRBV10-3 to TRBJ2-7; 11 bases map to TRBD1. Germline V lookup: CDR1 ENHRY, CDR2 SYGVKD. The CDR3 totals 12 residues. The V gene end was trimmed by 11 bases and the J gene end by 7 bases; junction bases not matched to a gene: 7. CDR3 in DNA: TGTGCCTCTGGGACAGGGGGGCGGGAGCAGTACTTC. Translating it yields CASGTGGREQYF.

The chain carries TRBV5-6 and TRBJ2-3; perhaps TRBD2 as D (6 bases). This CDR3 has 14 amino acids. CDR1 and CDR2 (germline): SGHDT, YYEEEE. V lost 4 bases and J lost 2, with 11 bases in between. For the CDR3, the DNA is TGTGCCAGCAGCAAGGGACTTTTCACAGATACGCAGTATTTT. Translated, it gives CASSKGLFTDTQYF.

CDR3 bases: TGTGCCAGCAGTAACCCACGGGACAGGGTACGTTATGAAGCTTTCTTT. Translation: CASSNPRDRVRYEAFF. This rearrangement joins TRBV6-6 to TRBJ1-1, with 9 bases matching TRBD1. Germline CDR1 reads MNHNY; CDR2 reads SVGAGI (reference sequence). Losses at the gene ends were 5 bases for V and 7 bases for J; bases not matched to a gene: 14. This CDR3 has 16 amino acids.

The chain employs TRBV2 and TRBJ2-5, with 7 positions matching TRBD2. Germline CDR1 reads SNHLY; CDR2 reads FYNNEI. This CDR3 is 15 amino acids long. The J segment lost 5 bases and the V segment lost 1 base, leaving 7 bases of the junction unmatched. The CDR3 region is CASSEGSGVSETQYF. CDR3 DNA: TGTGCCAGCAGTGAAGGGAGCGGGGTTAGTGAGACCCAGTACTTC.